The 24 T cell receptor beta chains presented below share a single source sample, sequenced in a study of blood T cells in healthy people across ages. The authors ran a second PCR of roughly 6 to 11 cycles using a sample-barcoded 5' primer and a J-beta primer mix. TCRdb ran MiXCR on the 5' RACE reads and lists one entry per CDR3 protein. This sample has around 850,000 distinct CDR3 sequences, with about 34% found just once. The specimen sequenced was blood. All receptors come from a man aged 18-30 years in good health.

In nucleotides, the CDR3 is TGTGCCAGCAGCCAAGAGGTCAGATCGTCGAACACCGGGGAGCTGTTTTTT. Translating gives CASSQEVRSSNTGELFF. The chain links TRBV14 to TRBJ2-2; no firm D call. The CDR3 loop spans 17 amino acids. V was shortened by 0 bases and J by 0 bases, with 11 bases between the two germline ends. The V gene's germline CDR1 is SGHDN and CDR2 FVKESK.

In DNA, the CDR3 is TGCGCCAGCAGCCAGCCCCTGACAGGGCGGGAACTCTACGAGCAGTACTTC. Its translation: CASSQPLTGRELYEQYF. J is TRBJ2-7 and V is TRBV4-1; D might be TRBD1 (7 bases). The germline CDR1 and CDR2 sequences are MGHRA and YSYEKL. The CDR3 consists of 17 residues. The V end lost 3 bases, the J end lost 3 bases, and 21 bases lay between the germline ends.

This clonotype has more than one count but fewer than ten. This rearrangement joins TRBV27 to TRBJ2-6, with D hard to call. Between the trimmed V and J ends, which lost 5 bases and 0 bases, there was a span of 8 bases. The V gene's germline CDR1 is MNHEY and CDR2 SMNVEV (reference sequence). The CDR3 spans 15 residues. The CDR3 nucleotides read TGTGCCAGCAGTCCCAGTACCTCTGGGGCCAACGTCCTGACTTTC. It encodes CASSPSTSGANVLTF. Complete variable domain (other parts from reference TRBV27 and TRBJ2-6): EAQVTQNPRYLITVTGKKLTVTCSQNMNHEYMSWYRQDPGLGLRQIYYSMNVEVTDKGDVPEGYKVSRKEKRNFPLILESPSPNQTSLYFCASSPSTSGANVLTFGAGSRLTVL.

V usage is TRBV12-3 or TRBV12-4 and J usage is TRBJ2-7; 7 bases are a match to TRBD2. TRBJ2-5 matches the DNA end more closely, so the J call is doubtful. The CDR3 contains 14 residues. The DNA for the CDR3 is TGTGCCAGCAGTTTTGGGGGGGGACGGCAGACCCAGTACTTC. Translation: CASSFGGGRQTQYF.

As to this clonotype: A clone one base away is much larger, so this may be a read error. The rearrangement joins TRBV5-1 to TRBJ2-5; no definite D call. The J call may be incorrect, as the DNA end agrees better with TRBJ2-7. The CDR3 contains 15 residues. CDR1 and CDR2 (germline): SGHRS, YFSETQ. In DNA, the CDR3 is TGCGCCAGCAGCCCCACACCTAAGGCATCTTACGAGCAGTACTTC. Its translation: CASSPTPKASYEQYF.

The rearrangement uses TRBV5-1 and TRBJ2-3, with D tentatively TRBD1 (5 bases). V lost 4 bases, J lost 4 bases, and 13 bases lay in between. Germline V CDR1 and CDR2: SGHRS, YFSETQ. CDR3 length equals 14 residues. The CDR3 sequence: CASSVLQDPDTQYF. CDR3 DNA: TGCGCCAGCAGCGTGTTACAGGATCCAGATACGCAGTATTTT. Together with reference TRBV5-1 and TRBJ2-3, the CDR3 gives the full variable domain: KAGVTQTPRYLIKTRGQQVTLSCSPISGHRSVSWYQQTPGQGLQFLFEYFSETQRNKGNFPGRFSGRQFSNSRSEMNVSTLELGDSALYLCASSVLQDPDTQYFGPGTRLTVL.

V is TRBV5-1 and J is TRBJ1-1; unclear D gene. Germline V CDR1 and CDR2: SGHRS, YFSETQ. With 0 bases removed from V and 0 bases from J, the gap between germline ends came to 9 bases. This CDR3 has 15 amino acids. The CDR3 bases are TGCGCCAGCAGCTTGGCCGCTCAGATGAACACTGAAGCTTTCTTT. As protein: CASSLAAQMNTEAFF.

This clonotype was counted a few times. Its ends do not fully match the called genes, so a read error is possible. CDR3 in DNA: TGTGCCAGCAGCCGTACAAGCGTGACGTACATTGAGCAGTTCTTC. Its protein product is CASSRTSVTYIEQFF. The chain recombines TRBV6-5 with TRBJ2-1; D unresolved. Germline CDR1 and CDR2: MNHEY and SVGAGI. The CDR3 covers 15 residues.

The chain couples TRBV5-1 to TRBJ2-6; TRBD1 might be the D (5 bases). V was trimmed by 6 bases and J by 5 bases, leaving 9 bases between them. Germline-derived CDR1 and CDR2 are SGHRS and YFSETQ. This CDR3 spans 13 amino acids. The CDR3 loop reads CASTPDRANVLTF. DNA for the CDR3: TGCGCCAGCACACCGGACAGGGCCAACGTCCTGACTTTC. Full variable domain (outside the CDR3, taken from reference TRBV5-1 and TRBJ2-6): KAGVTQTPRYLIKTRGQQVTLSCSPISGHRSVSWYQQTPGQGLQFLFEYFSETQRNKGNFPGRFSGRQFSNSRSEMNVSTLELGDSALYLCASTPDRANVLTFGAGSRLTVL.

This clonotype occurred many times. The chain carries TRBV5-1 and TRBJ2-7; D may be TRBD2 (6 bases). This CDR3 spans 16 amino acids. Germline V gives CDR1 SGHRS, CDR2 YFSETQ. V was trimmed by 0 bases and J by 4 bases, leaving 17 bases between them. CDR3 protein: CASSLEPGEGEYEQYF. CDR3 sequence (DNA): TGCGCCAGCAGCTTGGAACCGGGAGAAGGGGAATACGAGCAGTACTTC.

Notes on this clonotype: This sequence may be a read error, since a much larger clone differs from it by one base. In DNA, the CDR3 is TGTGCCGGCAGCCCGAACCGACAGGCTGCAGAGACCCAGTACTTC. Translation gives CAGSPNRQAAETQYF. The gene calls are TRBV11-2 and TRBJ2-5; weak D call: TRBD1 (6 bases). Germline loops: CDR1 SGHAT, CDR2 FQNNGV. This CDR3 spans 15 amino acids.

Here the CDR3 DNA reads TGTGCCAGCAGGTCGACTAGCGGGAGCTATGAGCAGTTCTTC. It translates to CASRSTSGSYEQFF. The chain employs TRBV12-3 or TRBV12-4 and TRBJ2-1, with TRBD2 identical over 12 bases. The length of the CDR3 is 14 residues. The V gene end was trimmed by 6 bases and the J gene end by 8 bases; junction bases not matched to a gene: 5.

The chain combines TRBV14 with TRBJ2-1; the D call may be TRBD1 or TRBD2 (5 bases each). V shed 1 base and J shed 8 bases, with 21 bases lying between them. The CDR3 contains 17 residues. Germline V lookup: CDR1 SGHDN, CDR2 FVKESK. CDR3 residues: CASSQGGILDVIDEQFF. CDR3 bases: TGTGCCAGCAGCCAAGGGGGCATACTAGATGTCATCGATGAGCAGTTCTTC.

The rearrangement links TRBV5-1 to TRBJ2-1; D is possibly TRBD1 or TRBD2 (5 bases each). The germline CDR1 and CDR2 sequences are SGHRS and YFSETQ. The CDR3 sequence is 13 residues long. Trimming pared 4 bases from V and 13 bases from J, leaving 18 bases between. The CDR3 region is CASSIGTQETQFF. In DNA form, the CDR3 reads TGCGCCAGCAGCATAGGGACCCAAGAGACCCAGTTCTTC.

This chain links TRBV6-2 or TRBV6-3 with TRBJ2-1; no clear D gene. In germline, CDR1 is MNHEY, CDR2 SVGEGT. The V and J ends lost 2 bases and 5 bases respectively, with 13 bases between them. The CDR3 extends over 15 amino acids. The CDR3 nucleotides read TGTGCCAGCAGTTACAACTCACCCGAAAACAATGAGCAGTTCTTC. Protein sequence: CASSYNSPENNEQFF.

J is TRBJ1-6 and V is TRBV20-1; 7 bases map to TRBD1. The CDR3 runs 16 residues. Germline V CDR1 and CDR2: DFQATT, SNEGSKA (reference sequence). V shed 6 bases, J shed 6 bases, and the junction held 14 bases outside the gene matches. This chain's CDR3 is CSAQNPTGRSNSPLHF. CDR3 DNA sequence: TGCAGTGCACAGAACCCGACAGGGCGAAGTAATTCACCCCTCCACTTT.

This clonotype was counted ten times or more. V usage is TRBV10-3 and J usage is TRBJ1-2; no firm D call. Deletions cut 3 bases from V and 7 bases from J, with 15 bases between. Per germline, CDR1 ENHRY and CDR2 SYGVKD. The CDR3 length is 14 residues. CDR3 nucleotides: TGTGCCATCAGTGACGTCGTGAGTGGTGGTGGCTACACCTTC. Translating gives CAISDVVSGGGYTF.

This clonotype was recorded at least ten times. The chain uses TRBV20-1 and TRBJ2-1; D possibly corresponds to TRBD1 (5 bases). CDR1 and CDR2 (germline): DFQATT, SNEGSKA (reference sequence). This CDR3 is 14 amino acids long. Trimming pared 6 bases from V and 0 bases from J, leaving 12 bases between. In DNA form, the CDR3 reads TGCAGTGCGAATTCAGGGAACTCCTACAATGAGCAGTTCTTC. Translation: CSANSGNSYNEQFF.

The rearrangement joins TRBV5-1 to TRBJ1-1; 8 positions match TRBD1. With V trimmed by 2 bases and J by 0 bases, 6 bases remained unmatched. Per the germline V gene, CDR1 is SGHRS and CDR2 is YFSETQ. There are 16 residues in the CDR3. Here the CDR3 DNA reads TGCGCCAGCAGCTTCGGGACAGGTGTCCTGAACACTGAAGCTTTCTTT. This sequence encodes CASSFGTGVLNTEAFF. The variable domain in full, with the rest retrieved from reference TRBV5-1 and TRBJ1-1, is KAGVTQTPRYLIKTRGQQVTLSCSPISGHRSVSWYQQTPGQGLQFLFEYFSETQRNKGNFPGRFSGRQFSNSRSEMNVSTLELGDSALYLCASSFGTGVLNTEAFFGQGTRLTVV.

About this clonotype: With a much larger clone just one base away, this may be a read error. V and J are TRBV20-1 and TRBJ2-5, with 8 bases aligning to TRBD1. V was clipped by 1 base and J by 4 bases; unmatched bases: 5. CDR1 and CDR2 from the germline V gene are DFQATT and SNEGSKA (reference sequence). The CDR3 has 14 residues. The CDR3 DNA reads as TGCAGTGCTAGAGGGACAGGGAGCACAGAGACCCAGTACTTC. Translating it yields CSARGTGSTETQYF.

This clonotype appeared a few times. The gene calls are TRBV7-2 and TRBJ2-5, with 8 bases that match TRBD1. Germline V gene data show CDR1 as SGHTA and CDR2 as FQGNSA. V trimming: 5 bases; J trimming: 11 bases; junction bases outside the gene matches: 16. The CDR3 totals 15 residues. The CDR3 sequence is CASSTGQGAYNEQYF. The CDR3 DNA follows: TGTGCCAGCAGCACAGGACAGGGTGCGTACAATGAGCAGTACTTC.

The chain joins TRBV25-1 to TRBJ1-5, with no clear D. Per germline, CDR1 MGHDK and CDR2 SYGVNS. The germline V and J ends were trimmed by 2 bases and 4 bases, with 12 bases remaining between them. CDR3 length: 15 amino acids. CDR3 DNA: TGTGCCAGCAGTGAAGGGCGAGGGCCTAATCAGCCCCAGCATTTT. Translation: CASSEGRGPNQPQHF.

Details on this clonotype: With a much larger clone just one base away, this may be a read error. The V and J genes are TRBV5-5 and TRBJ2-1; no definite D call. Between the trimmed V and J ends, which lost 5 bases and 13 bases, there was a span of 25 bases. Germline lookup yields CDR1 SGHKS and CDR2 YYEKEE (reference sequence). The CDR3 extends over 15 amino acids. The CDR3 DNA reads as TGTGCCAGCAGTTCTCCTACGGTAGGCCAAGAGACCCAGTTCTTC. This encodes CASSSPTVGQETQFF.

This clonotype was counted a few times. The chain is built from TRBV14 and TRBJ1-2; D not certain. Trimming took off 0 bases at V and 8 bases at J, with 19 bases between the two ends. Germline lookup yields CDR1 SGHDN and CDR2 FVKESK. The CDR3 has 16 amino acids. CDR3 in amino acids: CASSQDLPGWGSGYTF. CDR3 coding DNA: TGTGCCAGCAGCCAAGATTTACCAGGTTGGGGTTCAGGCTACACCTTC.